This TCR beta chain was documented in a study of T cells in Graves' hyperthyroidism and ophthalmopathy. Germline loops: CDR1 SGHRS, CDR2 YFSETQ. V lost 2 bases and J lost 4, with 13 bases in between. The CDR3 consists of 15 residues. Researchers took RNA transcripts and amplified the TCR beta CDR3 regions from them. Initially, a first-round RT-PCR of the TCR CDR3 employed the HTBI primer set. TCRdb re-called the multiplex PCR reads through MiXCR, storing one row per CDR3 protein. Of around 400,000 distinct CDR3 sequences in the sample, roughly 15% were seen once. This clonotype was counted ten times or more.

The sample consisted of blood. The clonotype was recovered from a woman aged 55-70 years with Graves' ophthalmopathy. The rearrangement links TRBV5-1 to TRBJ2-1; possible D gene TRBD2, 6 bases. The CDR3 loop reads CASSLNGGNYNEQFF. CDR3 nucleotide sequence: TGCGCCAGCAGCTTAAACGGAGGGAATTACAATGAGCAGTTCTTC.